These 2 T cell receptor beta chains were all obtained from the same sample, sequenced in a study of human T cells and chemical hapten exposure. Total RNA extraction was carried out from unfractionated whole blood. TCRdb recomputed calls from the 5' RACE reads with MiXCR, one row per CDR3 protein. Of about 140,000 distinct CDR3 sequences listed, 3.5% to 5% were seen once; the top ten hold about 1.3%. These receptors came from a female donor in good health.

Only a few counts were recorded for this clonotype. This chain connects TRBV7-8 to TRBJ2-7; weak D call: TRBD2 (6 bases). The ends were cut back, 3 bases at V and 0 bases at J, with 12 bases in the middle. Germline V gives CDR1 SGHVS, CDR2 FQNEAQ. The CDR3 length is 15 residues. CDR3 amino acids: CASSFGEEGSYEQYF. CDR3 DNA: TGTGCCAGCAGCTTTGGTGAGGAGGGCTCCTACGAGCAGTACTTC.

This clonotype has ten or more counts. This rearrangement joins TRBV4-3 to TRBJ1-1; TRBD1 matches at 8 bases. Per the germline V gene, CDR1 is LGHNA and CDR2 is YSLEER. Trimming removed 4 bases from V and 0 bases from J; junction bases left unmatched: 13. This CDR3 spans 18 amino acids. CDR3 coding DNA: TGCGCCAGCAGCCCTAACTCCGGGACAGGTTTGTTGAACACTGAAGCTTTCTTT. This gives the protein CASSPNSGTGLLNTEAFF.